This T cell receptor beta chain emerged from a study of OX40 agonist ivuxolimab in advanced cancers. A note on the overall study: Ivuxolimab was a fully human IgG2 agonistic monoclonal antibody targeting the costimulatory receptor OX40 (CD134). Intravenous ivuxolimab was administered to patients every 2 weeks at six dose levels: 0.01, 0.1, 0.3, 1.5, 3 and 10 mg/kg. Of the approximately 50 patients in dose escalation, about 19 had hepatocellular carcinoma, some 15 had melanoma, 9 had renal cell carcinoma and 9 had head and neck cancer. The dose-escalation cohort was around 84% male with a mean age of about 60 years, ranging from roughly 20 to 80. Patients were allowed to have had prior anti-PD-1, anti-PD-L1 or anti-CTLA-4 therapy, and about 40% of the dose-escalation patients had been treated with checkpoint inhibitors. Partial responses occurred in three dose-escalation patients: two with cutaneous melanoma and one with hepatocellular carcinoma. Peripheral TCRbeta sequencing was intended to test whether TCR sequence diversity was altered and clonal T-cell expansion was caused by ivuxolimab. The paper describes the monotherapy dose-escalation part (N of about 50 patients) of the phase I trial of ivuxolimab.

What the work shows at the level of the full study, not this receptor alone: After ivuxolimab, more expanded clones were found on average in CD8+ T cells than in CD4+ T cells. At doses of 0.1 to 3.0 mg/kg, clonal expansion of both CD4+ and CD8+ T cells in blood was seen between baseline and week 6. In the 0.1-3.0 mg/kg groups, partial responders had among the lowest normalized peripheral clonal expansion, particularly in CD8+ T cells. The antigen specificity of the peripheral T cells that underwent clonal expansion was not determined. Low levels of normalized T-cell clonal expansion were also seen in some nonresponding patients.

Genomic DNA was isolated from the sorted cells so that the TCRbeta CDR3 region could be sequenced. The immunoSEQ Assay was used for sequencing of TCRbeta CDR3 regions. The clones in this table, taken by TCRdb from immuneACCESS, are in-frame only. Not every clone is retained; where verified, under half of the shortfall comes from an unresolved V gene, and the cause of the rest is unknown. This sample lists tens of thousands of clones; approximately 90% were detected once. The top ten clones comprise under 0.6% of the sample. Of note for this clone: There is no known antigen for this receptor. No base qualities exist here, and no much larger clone lies one base off it.

The trial excluded patients who had a history of autoimmune disease or were on systemic immunosuppression. Peripheral blood for TCR sequencing was collected from all dose cohorts at baseline, on cycle 4 day 1, and on cycle 7 day 1. The samples were taken from a phase I, first-in-human, multicenter, open-label dose-escalation trial of ivuxolimab. The trial enrolled adults with locally advanced or metastatic head and neck squamous cell, hepatocellular, melanoma or renal cell carcinoma. Before TCR sequencing, CD4+ and CD8+ T cells were separately sorted from peripheral blood. CDR1 LNHDA and CDR2 SQIVND are derived from the germline V gene (reference sequence). V and J are truncated by 4 bases and 6 bases respectively, leaving an intervening sequence of 9 bases. Including cysteine and phenylalanine, the CDR3 has 12 amino acids. Only the CDR3 part of the read is kept: 36 bases, read in frame from the first base.

The starting material was CD4+ or CD8+ T cells sorted from blood, obtained in a trial of the OX40 agonist ivuxolimab. The chain joins TRBV19 to TRBJ1-2; the D gene cannot be named for sure. This TCR was recovered from an adult with an advanced solid tumor such as melanoma, head and neck, liver or kidney cancer. The CDR3 in this case is CASSTGPNGYTF. DNA sequence: TGTGCCAGTAGTACCGGACCGAATGGCTACACCTTC.